This TCR beta chain was sequenced for a study of cytomegalovirus exposure and HLA in healthy donors. Study-level information: There were a few hundred genotyped donors. Of these, roughly 80% fell in the genetic ancestry cluster associated with self-reported Caucasian donors. Overall study results and limits: Confirmation in vitro established that a few CMV-associated chains were specific for CMV antigens. Later analysis identified 15,000 to 20,000 TCR beta sequences associated with HLA alleles, using a false discovery rate threshold of 0.05. As was reported, the HLA-A and HLA-B alleles of most subjects were accurately predicted from TCR beta sequences.

Germline loops: CDR1 MGHRA, CDR2 YSYEKL. This CDR3 has 18 amino acids. PCR amplification relied on 60 Vbeta primers (plus 13 Jbeta primers). Data came from immunoSEQ multiplex PCR; TCRdb stores just in-frame clones and leaves some out. The table lists fewer than 250,000 clones, about 70% of them singletons. Comments on this clone: Its antigen is as yet unknown. Compared with germline, one end of the junction differs, possibly owing to a read error.

The sample comprised PBMCs. This TCR derives from a woman in her 30s in good health and CMV-seronegative. This chain uses TRBV4-1 with TRBJ1-1; D gene ambiguous. CDR3 residues: CATSQDFNHLRVDTEAFF. The CDR3 nucleotides are TGCGCCACCAGCCAAGATTTTAACCACCTCCGGGTGGACACTGAAGCTTTCTTT.